Each of the 10 T cell receptor beta chains below was sequenced from the same sample in a study of CD4+ T cells in melanoma. The method was immunoSEQ multiplex PCR; TCRdb's version includes in-frame clones alone and lacks a portion of them. The data contain about 11,000 clones, about 66% of them singletons. Specimen: cells from a culture (not recorded whether cultured in vitro). The receptors come from a human donor with melanoma.

The rearrangement links TRBV11-2 to TRBJ1-1, with D unresolved. Germline CDR1 is SGHAT and CDR2 is FQNNGV. The CDR3 totals 16 residues. V was cut by 1 base and J by 1 base, with 13 bases left in between. The CDR3 coding sequence is TGTGCCAGCAGCTTAGGGATTTCGGCAGCGAACACTGAAGCTTTCTTT. Its translation: CASSLGISAANTEAFF.

The chain recombines TRBV18 with TRBJ1-4; tentative D call: TRBD1 (5 bases). V was trimmed by 6 bases and J by 2 bases, leaving 13 bases between them. CDR3 length: 15 residues. In germline, CDR1 is KGHSH, CDR2 LQKENI. The chain's CDR3 is CASSQNKGTNEKLFF. The CDR3 region has the DNA TGTGCCAGCTCCCAGAATAAGGGGACTAATGAAAAACTGTTTTTT.

This rearrangement joins TRBV9 to TRBJ2-1; TRBD2 agrees at 8 bases. The junction had 6 bases not matched to a gene; V was cut back by 0 bases and J by 7 bases. The germline CDR1 and CDR2 sequences are SGDLS and YYNGEE. There are 15 residues in the CDR3. The CDR3: CASSVAGGPRNEQFF. In DNA form, the CDR3 reads TGTGCCAGCAGCGTAGCGGGGGGGCCTAGGAATGAGCAGTTCTTC.

For the CDR3, the DNA is TGTGCCAGCAGCCCTCGAGGGGATGTCACAGATACGCAGTATTTT. This gives the protein CASSPRGDVTDTQYF. The V and J genes are TRBV9 and TRBJ2-3; TRBD1 or TRBD2 may be the D gene (5 bases each). The CDR3 is 15 residues long. The germline V gene has CDR1 SGDLS and CDR2 YYNGEE. V lost 4 bases to trimming and J lost 2 bases, with 14 bases between them.

The V gene is TRBV5-6, the J gene TRBJ2-7; D is possibly TRBD1 or TRBD2 (6 bases each). The CDR3 covers 16 residues. Germline-derived CDR1 and CDR2 are SGHDT and YYEEEE. Trimming left V 0 bases short and J 4 bases short, with 17 bases between. CDR3 in DNA: TGTGCCAGCAGCTTGGGGGGGGCCCTAGCCGAATACGAGCAGTACTTC. This sequence encodes CASSLGGALAEYEQYF.

This clone was observed once. V gene TRBV5-1 combines with J gene TRBJ2-3, with TRBD1 identical over 7 bases. Trimming cost V 3 bases and J 7 bases; bases outside gene matches: 17. This CDR3 contains 17 residues. Per germline, CDR1 SGHRS and CDR2 YFSETQ. The CDR3 nucleotides are TGCGCCAGCAGCTATTTTGGGGGCTCTAGGGGGCCCAATACGCAGTATTTT. Translation gives CASSYFGGSRGPNTQYF.

This rearrangement joins TRBV18 to TRBJ1-1; 8 nucleotides line up with TRBD1. Germline CDR1 and CDR2: KGHSH and LQKENI. After removal of 4 bases from V and 4 bases from J, the junction contained 5 bases not matched to a gene. The CDR3 loop spans 14 amino acids. CDR3: CASSLRQGSTEAFF. The DNA of the CDR3 is TGTGCCAGCTCACTTCGACAGGGGTCCACTGAAGCTTTCTTT.

The chain has TRBV4-1 and TRBJ1-2, with D uncertain. The CDR3 length is 16 residues. V lost 1 base to trimming and J lost 5 bases, with 17 bases between them. The V gene's germline CDR1 is MGHRA and CDR2 YSYEKL. CDR3 sequence reads: CASSQVTQSIRYGYTF. In DNA, the CDR3 is TGCGCCAGCAGCCAAGTAACCCAGAGCATCCGTTATGGCTACACCTTC.

In its sample, this clone was seen a few times. The gene calls are TRBV23-1 and TRBJ1-2, with no clear D. TRBV23-1 is annotated as an ORF whose role is uncertain. V dropped 6 bases and J dropped 4 bases, with 3 bases sitting between them. The CDR3 is 10 amino acids. CDR3 loop: CASRTYGYTF. The CDR3 DNA sequence: TGCGCCAGCAGGACCTATGGCTACACCTTC.

The chain is built from TRBV5-1 and TRBJ2-5, with TRBD2 as a possible D gene (7 bases). The J call may be wrong; the DNA end is better matched by TRBJ2-7. Germline values: CDR1 SGHRS, CDR2 YFSETQ. The CDR3 sequence is 15 residues long. CDR3 nucleotides: TGCGCCAGCAGCTTGGGAGCGGGACATACCTACGAGCAGTACTTC. This translates into CASSLGAGHTYEQYF.